These T cell receptor beta chains were read from a single sample in a study of blood T cell repertoires in COVID-19. Assay used: immunoSEQ multiplex PCR; TCRdb lists only in-frame clones, some missing. Of 70,000 to 80,000 clones in the sample, 82% were seen once. Sequenced input: peripheral blood. The receptors derive from a woman older than 75 with acute or convalescent COVID-19. CDR3s include the opening cysteine and the closing phenylalanine or tryptophan. The D gene is left open where the match is weak. Clone sizes are given selectively: once, few, many, or a class where the clone is expanded.

V gene,J gene,D gene,clone size,CDR3 DNA,CDR3 protein
TRBV4-1,TRBJ2-3,.,.,TGCGCCAGCAGCCAAGATCAGGGCGGGGCTACAAATCCAGATACGCAGTATTTT,CASSQDQGGATNPDTQYF
TRBV5-1,TRBJ1-5,.,once,TGCGCCAGCAGCTTGGCCGGGGGGCTAAGTCAGCCCCAGCATTTT,CASSLAGGLSQPQHF
TRBV19,TRBJ2-7,.,.,TGTGCCAGTAGTATTCAATGGGAGGACTACGAGCAGTACTTC,CASSIQWEDYEQYF
TRBV5-1,TRBJ2-7,TRBD1,.,TGCGCCAGCAGCCGCGGACAGGGTCTGTCCGAGCAGTACTTC,CASSRGQGLSEQYF
TRBV30,TRBJ2-1,TRBD2,.,TGTGCCGGGTCTAGCGGTTCTAAGAGCGATGAGCAGTTCTTC,CAGSSGSKSDEQFF
TRBV28,TRBJ1-2,.,.,TGTGCCAGCAGTTTAAGGCATGCGTCCCGGGACTATGGCTACACCTTC,CASSLRHASRDYGYTF
TRBV28,TRBJ1-2,.,.,TGTGCCAGCAGTTTGGGAGGGAACTATGGCTACACCTTC,CASSLGGNYGYTF
TRBV12-3/TRBV12-4,TRBJ2-7,.,.,TGTGCCAGCAGTTTTCAGGGCTCCTACGAGCAGTACTTC,CASSFQGSYEQYF
TRBV29-1,TRBJ1-1,.,.,TGCAGCGTTACAGTTAACACTGAAGCTTTCTTT,CSVTVNTEAFF
TRBV4-2,TRBJ1-1,.,.,TGTGCCAGCAGCCAAGATGCGATCATACGAGGGACTGAAGCTTTCTTT,CASSQDAIIRGTEAFF
TRBV20-1,TRBJ2-1,TRBD2,.,TGCAGTGCTAGAGGGGCGGGAGCGCAGTTCTTC,CSARGAGAQFF
TRBV7-9,TRBJ1-5,TRBD1,.,TGTGCCAGCTCCGTGGACAGGAATCAGCCCCAGCATTTT,CASSVDRNQPQHF
TRBV10-1,TRBJ1-1,.,.,TGCGCCAGCACTCGACAGTTGAACACTGAAGCTTTCTTT,CASTRQLNTEAFF
TRBV7-2,TRBJ2-5,.,few,TGTGCCAGCAGCTTAGTAGGGGCCACCCTCCAAGAGACCCAGTACTTC,CASSLVGATLQETQYF
TRBV19,TRBJ1-5,TRBD1,.,TGTGCCAGCCAAAACCGGGACAGAAATCAGCCCCAGCATTTT,CASQNRDRNQPQHF